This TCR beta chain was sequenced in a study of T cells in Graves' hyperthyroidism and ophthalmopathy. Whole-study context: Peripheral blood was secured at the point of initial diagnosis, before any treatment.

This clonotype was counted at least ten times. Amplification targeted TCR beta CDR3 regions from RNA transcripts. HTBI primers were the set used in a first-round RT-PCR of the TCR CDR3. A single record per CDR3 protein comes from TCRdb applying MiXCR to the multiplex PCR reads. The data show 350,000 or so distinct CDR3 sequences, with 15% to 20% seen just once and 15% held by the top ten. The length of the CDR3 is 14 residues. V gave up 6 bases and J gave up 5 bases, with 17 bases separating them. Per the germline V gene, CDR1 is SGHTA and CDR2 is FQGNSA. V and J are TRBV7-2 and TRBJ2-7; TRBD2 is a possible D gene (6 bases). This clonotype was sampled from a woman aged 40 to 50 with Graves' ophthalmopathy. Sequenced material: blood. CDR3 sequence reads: CASRGGNSFNEQYF. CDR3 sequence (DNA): TGTGCCAGCAGGGGAGGAAACTCTTTTAACGAGCAGTACTTC.